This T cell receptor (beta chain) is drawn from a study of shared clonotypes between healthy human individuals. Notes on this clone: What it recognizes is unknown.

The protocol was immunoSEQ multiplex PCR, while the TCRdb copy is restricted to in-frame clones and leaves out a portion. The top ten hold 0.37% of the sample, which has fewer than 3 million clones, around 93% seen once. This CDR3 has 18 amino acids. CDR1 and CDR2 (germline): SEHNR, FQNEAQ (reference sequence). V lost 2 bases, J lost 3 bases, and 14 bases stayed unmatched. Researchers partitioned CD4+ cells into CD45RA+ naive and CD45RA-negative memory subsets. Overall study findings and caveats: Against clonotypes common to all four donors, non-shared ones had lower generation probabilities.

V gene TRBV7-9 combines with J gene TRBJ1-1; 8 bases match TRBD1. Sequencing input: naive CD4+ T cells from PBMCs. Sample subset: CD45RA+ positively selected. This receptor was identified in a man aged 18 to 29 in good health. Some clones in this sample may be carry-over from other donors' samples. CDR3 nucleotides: TGTGCCAGCAGCTTATCATTACAGGGGGGTTTGGGGTACACTGAAGCTTTCTTT. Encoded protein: CASSLSLQGGLGYTEAFF.